This entry features one TCR beta chain sequence. The data derive from a study of CD8 T cells in Susac syndrome. Deletions cut 6 bases from V and 1 base from J, with 13 bases between. Germline CDR1 and CDR2: KGHDR and SFDVKD. CDR3 length: 15 amino acids. Reverse transcription used roughly 0.45 to 1 ug RNA and random hexamers. With immunoSEQ multiplex PCR, TCR beta CDR3 was amplified across 54 Vbeta and 13 Jbeta. Using its own MiXCR run on the immunoSEQ multiplex PCR reads, TCRdb lists one record per CDR3 protein. Of 180,000 or so distinct CDR3 sequences in the sample, 90% to 95% were seen once. This TCR came from a human donor in good health. Sequenced sample: CD4+ T cells from PBMCs. The chain recombines TRBV24-1 with TRBJ2-3, with D tentatively TRBD2 (6 bases). For the CDR3, the DNA is TGTGCCACCAGTTCGGGGGACTCACGCACAGATACGCAGTATTTT. It is translated as CATSSGDSRTDTQYF.